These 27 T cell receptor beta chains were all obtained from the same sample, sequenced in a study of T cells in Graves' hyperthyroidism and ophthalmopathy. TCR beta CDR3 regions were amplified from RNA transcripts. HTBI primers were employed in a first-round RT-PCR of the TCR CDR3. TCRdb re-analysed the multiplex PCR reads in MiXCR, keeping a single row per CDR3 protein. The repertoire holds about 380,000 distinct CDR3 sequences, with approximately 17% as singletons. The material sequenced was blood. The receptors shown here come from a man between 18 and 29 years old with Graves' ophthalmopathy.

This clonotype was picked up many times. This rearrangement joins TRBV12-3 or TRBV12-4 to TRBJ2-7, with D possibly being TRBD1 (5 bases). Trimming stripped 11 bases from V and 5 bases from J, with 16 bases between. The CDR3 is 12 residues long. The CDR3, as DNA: TGTGCCGTACAGGCCGCTGAGGACGAGCAGTACTTC. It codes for CAVQAAEDEQYF.

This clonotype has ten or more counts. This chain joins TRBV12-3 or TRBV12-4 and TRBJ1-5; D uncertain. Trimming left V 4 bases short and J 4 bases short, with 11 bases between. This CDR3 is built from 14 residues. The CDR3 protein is CASSSAGANQPQHF. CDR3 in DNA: TGTGCCAGCAGTTCCGCGGGCGCGAATCAGCCCCAGCATTTT.

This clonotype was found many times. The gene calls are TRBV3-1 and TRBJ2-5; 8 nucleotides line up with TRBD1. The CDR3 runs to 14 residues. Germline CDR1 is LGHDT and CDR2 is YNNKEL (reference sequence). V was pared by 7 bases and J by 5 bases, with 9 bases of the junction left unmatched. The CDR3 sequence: CASITGGLGETQYF. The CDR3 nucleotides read TGTGCCAGCATCACAGGGGGTCTTGGTGAGACCCAGTACTTC.

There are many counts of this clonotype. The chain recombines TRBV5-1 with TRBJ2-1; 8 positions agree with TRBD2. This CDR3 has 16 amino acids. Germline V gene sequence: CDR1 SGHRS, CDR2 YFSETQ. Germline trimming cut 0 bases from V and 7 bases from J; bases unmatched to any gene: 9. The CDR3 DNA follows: TGCGCCAGCAGCTTGGGGGGCAGCGGGGGAGGGAATGAGCAGTTCTTC. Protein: CASSLGGSGGGNEQFF.

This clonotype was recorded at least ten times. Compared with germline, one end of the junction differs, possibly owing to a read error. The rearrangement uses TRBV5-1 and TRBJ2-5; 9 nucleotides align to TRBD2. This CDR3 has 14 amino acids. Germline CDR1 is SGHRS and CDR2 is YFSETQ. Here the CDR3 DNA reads TGTGCCAGCAGCCTAGCGGGGACCCAAGAGACCCAGTACTTC. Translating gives CASSLAGTQETQYF.

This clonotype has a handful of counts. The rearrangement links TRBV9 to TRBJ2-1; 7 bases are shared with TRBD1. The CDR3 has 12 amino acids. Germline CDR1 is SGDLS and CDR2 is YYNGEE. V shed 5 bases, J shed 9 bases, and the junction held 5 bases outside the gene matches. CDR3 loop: CASRRAGGEQFF. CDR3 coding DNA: TGTGCCAGCAGACGGGCAGGGGGTGAGCAGTTCTTC.

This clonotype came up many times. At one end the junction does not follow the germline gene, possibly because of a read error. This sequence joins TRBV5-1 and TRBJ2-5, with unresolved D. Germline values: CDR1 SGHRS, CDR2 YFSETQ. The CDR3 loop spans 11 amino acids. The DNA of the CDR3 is TGTGCCAGCAGCCAACAAGAGACCCAGTACTTC. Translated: CASSQQETQYF.

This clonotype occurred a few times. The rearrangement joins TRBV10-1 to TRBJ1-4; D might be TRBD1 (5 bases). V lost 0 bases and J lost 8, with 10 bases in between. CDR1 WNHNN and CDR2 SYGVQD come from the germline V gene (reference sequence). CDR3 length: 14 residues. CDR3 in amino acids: CASSESAGLEKLFF. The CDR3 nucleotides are TGCGCCAGCAGTGAGTCGGCAGGGCTCGAAAAACTGTTTTTT.

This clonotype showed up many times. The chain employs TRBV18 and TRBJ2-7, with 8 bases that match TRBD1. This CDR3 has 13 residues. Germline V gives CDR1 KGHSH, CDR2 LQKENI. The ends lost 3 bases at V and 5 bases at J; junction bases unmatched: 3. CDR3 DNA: TGTGCCAGCTCACCGACAGGGGTGGACGAGCAGTACTTC. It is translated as CASSPTGVDEQYF.

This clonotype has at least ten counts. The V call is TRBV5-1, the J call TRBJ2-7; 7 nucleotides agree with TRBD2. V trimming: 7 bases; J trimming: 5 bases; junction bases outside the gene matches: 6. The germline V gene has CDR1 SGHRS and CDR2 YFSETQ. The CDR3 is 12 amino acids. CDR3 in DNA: TGCGCCAGCGCTCGGGACTACAACGAGCAGTACTTC. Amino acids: CASARDYNEQYF.

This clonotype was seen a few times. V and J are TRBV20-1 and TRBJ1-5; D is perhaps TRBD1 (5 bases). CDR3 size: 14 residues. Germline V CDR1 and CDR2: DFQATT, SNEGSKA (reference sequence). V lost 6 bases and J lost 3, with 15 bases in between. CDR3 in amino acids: CSAVMPDTNQPQHF. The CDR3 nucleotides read TGCAGTGCCGTAATGCCGGACACCAATCAGCCCCAGCATTTT.

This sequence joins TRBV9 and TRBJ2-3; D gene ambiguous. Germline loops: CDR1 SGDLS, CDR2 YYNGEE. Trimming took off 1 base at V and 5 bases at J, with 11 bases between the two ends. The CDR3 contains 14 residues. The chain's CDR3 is CASSVSRQRDTQYF. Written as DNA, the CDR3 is TGTGCCAGCAGCGTAAGCCGGCAACGAGATACGCAGTATTTT.

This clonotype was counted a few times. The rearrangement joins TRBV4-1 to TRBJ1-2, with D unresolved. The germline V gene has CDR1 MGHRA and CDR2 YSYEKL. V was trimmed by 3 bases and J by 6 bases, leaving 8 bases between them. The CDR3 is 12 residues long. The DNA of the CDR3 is TGCGCCAGCAGCCACAACACGGATGGCTACACCTTC. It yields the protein CASSHNTDGYTF.

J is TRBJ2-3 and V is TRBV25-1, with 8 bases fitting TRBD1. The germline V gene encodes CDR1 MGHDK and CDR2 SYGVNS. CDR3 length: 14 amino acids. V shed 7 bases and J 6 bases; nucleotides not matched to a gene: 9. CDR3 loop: CASTPGGYRDTQYF. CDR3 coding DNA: TGTGCCAGCACCCCAGGGGGCTATCGGGATACGCAGTATTTT.

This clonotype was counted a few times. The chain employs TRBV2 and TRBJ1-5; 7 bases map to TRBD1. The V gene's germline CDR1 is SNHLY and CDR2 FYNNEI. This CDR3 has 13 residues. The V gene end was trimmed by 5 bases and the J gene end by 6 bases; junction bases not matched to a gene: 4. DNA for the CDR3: TGTGCCAGCAGTCGACAGGGAGCTCAGCCCCAGCATTTT. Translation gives CASSRQGAQPQHF.

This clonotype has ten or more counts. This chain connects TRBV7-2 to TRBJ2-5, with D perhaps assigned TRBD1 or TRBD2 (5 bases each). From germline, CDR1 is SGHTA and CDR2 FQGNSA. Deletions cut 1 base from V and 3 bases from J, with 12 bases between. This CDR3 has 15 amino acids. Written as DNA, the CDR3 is TGTGCCAGCAGCTTAGGCGGCCAGGGAGAAGAGACCCAGTACTTC. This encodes CASSLGGQGEETQYF.

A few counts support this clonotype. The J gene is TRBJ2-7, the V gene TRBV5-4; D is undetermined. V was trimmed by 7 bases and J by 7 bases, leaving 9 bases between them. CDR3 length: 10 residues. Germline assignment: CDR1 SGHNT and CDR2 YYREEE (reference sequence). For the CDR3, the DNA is TGTGCCAGCGGCCTAGGGGAGCAGTACTTC. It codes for CASGLGEQYF. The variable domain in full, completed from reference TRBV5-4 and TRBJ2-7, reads ETGVTQSPTHLIKTRGQQVTLRCSSQSGHNTVSWYQQALGQGPQFIFQYYREEENGRGNFPPRFSGLQFPNYSSELNVNALELDDSALYLCASGLGEQYFGPGTRLTVT.

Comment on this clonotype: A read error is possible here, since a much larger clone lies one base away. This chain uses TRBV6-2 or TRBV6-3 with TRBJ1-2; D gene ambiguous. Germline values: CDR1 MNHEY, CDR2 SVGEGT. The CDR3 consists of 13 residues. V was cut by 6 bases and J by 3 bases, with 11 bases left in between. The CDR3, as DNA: TGTGCCAGCAGACCCCACTTCTACTATGGCTACACCTTC. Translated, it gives CASRPHFYYGYTF.

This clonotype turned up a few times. The CDR3 nucleotides are TGTGCCAGCCGGGACGTTTCGTCGGGCAATCAGCCCCAGCATTTT. Amino acid sequence: CASRDVSSGNQPQHF. V gene TRBV6-1 combines with J gene TRBJ1-5; TRBD1 might be the D (5 bases). The CDR3 is 15 residues long. Trimming removed 8 bases at V and 2 bases at J, with 16 bases between. The germline CDR1 and CDR2 sequences are MNHNS and SASEGT.

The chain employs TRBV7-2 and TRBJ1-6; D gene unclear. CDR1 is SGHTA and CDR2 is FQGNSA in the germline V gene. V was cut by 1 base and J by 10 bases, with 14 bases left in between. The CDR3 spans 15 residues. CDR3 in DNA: TGTGCCAGCAGCTTAGAAGTTCTCAGAGGGTCACCCCTCCACTTT. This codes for CASSLEVLRGSPLHF.

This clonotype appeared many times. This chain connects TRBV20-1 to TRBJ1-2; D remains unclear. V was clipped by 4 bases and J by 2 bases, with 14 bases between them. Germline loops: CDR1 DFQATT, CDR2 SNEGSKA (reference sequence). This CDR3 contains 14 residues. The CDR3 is CSATDEGENYGYTF. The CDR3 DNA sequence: TGCAGTGCTACAGACGAGGGCGAGAACTATGGCTACACCTTC.

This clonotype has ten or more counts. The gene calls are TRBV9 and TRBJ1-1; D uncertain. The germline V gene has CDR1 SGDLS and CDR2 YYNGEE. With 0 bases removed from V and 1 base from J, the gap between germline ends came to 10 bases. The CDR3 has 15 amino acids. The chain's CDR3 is CASSVGLTQNTEAFF. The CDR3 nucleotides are TGTGCCAGCAGCGTAGGATTGACACAGAACACTGAAGCTTTCTTT. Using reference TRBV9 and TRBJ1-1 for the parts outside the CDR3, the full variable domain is DSGVTQTPKHLITATGQRVTLRCSPRSGDLSVYWYQQSLDQGLQFLIQYYNGEERAKGNILERFSAQQFPDLHSELNLSSLELGDSALYFCASSVGLTQNTEAFFGQGTRLTVV.

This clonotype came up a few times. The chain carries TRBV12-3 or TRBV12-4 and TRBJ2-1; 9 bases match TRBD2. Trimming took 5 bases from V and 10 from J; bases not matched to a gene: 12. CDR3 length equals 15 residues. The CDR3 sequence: CASSVPGGGAREQFF. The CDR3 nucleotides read TGTGCCAGCAGTGTCCCGGGCGGGGGGGCCAGGGAGCAGTTCTTC.

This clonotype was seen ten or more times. CDR3 nucleotides: TGTGCCAGCAGCCAAGATCCCATCCCTAGCGTCACGCAGTATTTT. Translated: CASSQDPIPSVTQYF. V is TRBV3-1 and J is TRBJ2-3; TRBD2 is a possible D gene (6 bases). Looked up from germline, CDR1 is LGHDT and CDR2 is YNNKEL (reference sequence). Between the trimmed V and J ends, which lost 0 bases and 9 bases, there was a span of 16 bases. This CDR3 has 15 residues.

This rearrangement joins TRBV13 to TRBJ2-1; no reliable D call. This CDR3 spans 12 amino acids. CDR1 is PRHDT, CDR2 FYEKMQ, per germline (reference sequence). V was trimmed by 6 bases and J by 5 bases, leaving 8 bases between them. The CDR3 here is CASSSGNNEQFF. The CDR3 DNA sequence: TGTGCCAGCAGTTCTGGGAACAATGAGCAGTTCTTC.

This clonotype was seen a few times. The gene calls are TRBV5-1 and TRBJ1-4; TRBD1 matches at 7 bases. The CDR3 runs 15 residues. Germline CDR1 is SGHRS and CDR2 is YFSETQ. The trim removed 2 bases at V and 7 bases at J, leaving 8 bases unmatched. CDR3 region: CASSFEGALVEKLFF. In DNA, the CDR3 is TGCGCCAGCAGCTTTGAGGGGGCCTTGGTTGAAAAACTGTTTTTT.

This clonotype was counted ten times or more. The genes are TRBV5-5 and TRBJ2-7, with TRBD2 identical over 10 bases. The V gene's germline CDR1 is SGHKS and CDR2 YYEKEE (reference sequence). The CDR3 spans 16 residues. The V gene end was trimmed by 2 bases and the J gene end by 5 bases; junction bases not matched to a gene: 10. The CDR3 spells CASSFLSSGGLNEQYF. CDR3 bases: TGTGCCAGCAGCTTCCTCTCTAGCGGGGGTCTCAACGAGCAGTACTTC.